Listed below are T cell receptor beta chains from one sample, sequenced in a study of blood T cell repertoires in COVID-19. Profiled with immunoSEQ multiplex PCR; TCRdb holds only in-frame clones, not every one. Here the sample spans 110,000 or so clones, around 85% being singletons. Input material: peripheral blood. The receptors shown here come from a man aged 50 or older with acute or convalescent COVID-19. The CDR3 runs from the conserved cysteine through the conserved F or W. A D gene is named only where the DNA matches it firmly. A row's size may be missing; if present it is once, few, many or a size class.

d_gene: .; j_gene: TRBJ1-2; v_gene: TRBV5-1; abundance: few; CDR3aa: CASSLDRDYGYTF; CDR3nt: TGCGCCAGCAGCTTGGACAGGGACTATGGCTACACCTTC
d_gene: TRBD1; j_gene: TRBJ2-1; v_gene: TRBV6-4; abundance: .; CDR3aa: CASSDGQGSGEQFF; CDR3nt: TGTGCCAGCAGTGACGGACAGGGGTCGGGGGAGCAGTTCTTC
d_gene: .; j_gene: TRBJ1-4; v_gene: TRBV19; abundance: .; CDR3aa: CASSPNGVDEKLFF; CDR3nt: TGTGCCAGTAGCCCCAACGGGGTGGATGAAAAACTGTTTTTT
d_gene: .; j_gene: TRBJ1-6; v_gene: TRBV2; abundance: .; CDR3aa: CASGGVVGKSPLHF; CDR3nt: TGTGCCAGCGGGGGGGTGGTTGGTAAATCACCCCTCCACTTT
d_gene: TRBD1; j_gene: TRBJ2-1; v_gene: TRBV4-1; abundance: .; CDR3aa: CASSHVGQGRNNEQFF; CDR3nt: TGCGCCAGCAGCCATGTGGGACAGGGACGTAACAATGAGCAGTTCTTC
d_gene: .; j_gene: TRBJ2-7; v_gene: TRBV5-5; abundance: .; CDR3aa: CASRRLDYEQYF; CDR3nt: TGTGCCAGCAGGCGACTGGACTACGAGCAGTACTTC
d_gene: .; j_gene: TRBJ2-7; v_gene: TRBV20-1; abundance: .; CDR3aa: CSARDMYEQYF; CDR3nt: TGCAGTGCTAGAGATATGTACGAGCAGTACTTC
d_gene: .; j_gene: TRBJ2-2; v_gene: TRBV7-2; abundance: .; CDR3aa: CASSLGAGDTGELFF; CDR3nt: TGTGCCAGCAGCTTAGGTGCAGGGGACACCGGGGAGCTGTTTTTT
d_gene: .; j_gene: TRBJ2-2; v_gene: TRBV7-3; abundance: .; CDR3aa: CASSLYPPGLSGELFF; CDR3nt: TGTGCCAGCAGCTTATATCCACCAGGGTTGAGCGGGGAGCTGTTTTTT
d_gene: TRBD1; j_gene: TRBJ1-1; v_gene: TRBV7-8; abundance: .; CDR3aa: CASSPGQLNTEAFF; CDR3nt: TGTGCCAGCAGCCCGGGACAGCTGAACACTGAAGCTTTCTTT
d_gene: TRBD2; j_gene: TRBJ2-1; v_gene: TRBV5-1; abundance: .; CDR3aa: CASNYGTSGGHDEQFF; CDR3nt: TGCGCCAGCAACTATGGGACTAGCGGGGGCCATGATGAGCAGTTCTTC
d_gene: TRBD1; j_gene: TRBJ2-2; v_gene: TRBV11-3; abundance: .; CDR3aa: CASSWGQGTGTGELFF; CDR3nt: TGTGCCAGCAGCTGGGGACAGGGGACGGGAACCGGGGAGCTGTTTTTT
d_gene: .; j_gene: TRBJ2-6; v_gene: TRBV28; abundance: .; CDR3aa: CASSNPGAGANVLTF; CDR3nt: TGTGCCAGCAGTAACCCAGGGGCCGGGGCCAACGTCCTGACTTTC
d_gene: .; j_gene: TRBJ2-4; v_gene: TRBV12-3/TRBV12-4; abundance: .; CDR3aa: CASSVGQYNIQYF; CDR3nt: TGTGCCAGCAGTGTGGGACAATACAACATTCAGTACTTC
d_gene: TRBD1; j_gene: TRBJ2-2; v_gene: TRBV11-3; abundance: .; CDR3aa: CASSPRTGADTGELFF; CDR3nt: TGTGCCAGCAGCCCTCGGACAGGGGCGGACACCGGGGAGCTGTTTTTT
d_gene: .; j_gene: TRBJ1-5; v_gene: TRBV7-8; abundance: few; CDR3aa: CASSGRLDQPQHF; CDR3nt: TGTGCCAGCTCCGGCAGGCTTGATCAGCCCCAGCATTTT
d_gene: .; j_gene: TRBJ1-6; v_gene: TRBV7-2; abundance: .; CDR3aa: CASSETGTSYNSPLHF; CDR3nt: TGTGCCAGCAGCGAGACCGGGACAAGTTATAATTCACCCCTCCACTTT
d_gene: .; j_gene: TRBJ1-2; v_gene: TRBV5-6; abundance: .; CDR3aa: CASSGRDGPYGYTF; CDR3nt: TGTGCCAGCAGCGGGCGGGACGGTCCCTATGGCTACACCTTC
d_gene: .; j_gene: TRBJ1-1; v_gene: TRBV27; abundance: .; CDR3aa: CASSLSLGQLNTEAFF; CDR3nt: TGTGCCAGCAGTTTATCCCTGGGCCAACTGAACACTGAAGCTTTCTTT
d_gene: TRBD1; j_gene: TRBJ1-4; v_gene: TRBV2; abundance: .; CDR3aa: CASSGQGDEKLFF; CDR3nt: TGTGCCAGCTCCGGACAGGGGGACGAAAAACTGTTTTTT
d_gene: TRBD1; j_gene: TRBJ1-3; v_gene: TRBV6-5; abundance: .; CDR3aa: CASSPGQGANTIYF; CDR3nt: TGTGCCAGCAGCCCGGGGCAGGGGGCGAACACCATATATTTT
d_gene: .; j_gene: TRBJ2-5; v_gene: TRBV5-8; abundance: .; CDR3aa: CASSFVNRQETQYF; CDR3nt: TGTGCCAGCAGCTTTGTAAACAGACAAGAGACCCAGTACTTC
d_gene: .; j_gene: TRBJ2-2; v_gene: TRBV9; abundance: .; CDR3aa: CASSEGPGELFF; CDR3nt: TGTGCCAGCAGCGAGGGGCCTGGGGAGCTGTTTTTT
d_gene: TRBD1; j_gene: TRBJ1-4; v_gene: TRBV27; abundance: .; CDR3aa: CASRGQGIEKLFF; CDR3nt: TGTGCCAGCAGGGGACAGGGGATTGAAAAACTGTTTTTT
d_gene: .; j_gene: TRBJ1-4; v_gene: TRBV9; abundance: .; CDR3aa: CASSTRGDNEKLFF; CDR3nt: TGTGCCAGCAGCACCAGGGGCGACAATGAAAAACTGTTTTTT
d_gene: .; j_gene: TRBJ1-2; v_gene: TRBV10-2; abundance: .; CDR3aa: CASSEVGQGRSYGYTF; CDR3nt: TGCGCCAGCAGTGAAGTAGGGCAGGGAAGAAGCTATGGCTACACCTTC
d_gene: TRBD1; j_gene: TRBJ1-3; v_gene: TRBV2; abundance: .; CDR3aa: CASSPRRDRGDTIYF; CDR3nt: TGTGCCAGCAGTCCTCGACGTGACAGGGGGGACACCATATATTTT
d_gene: TRBD2; j_gene: TRBJ2-1; v_gene: TRBV30; abundance: .; CDR3aa: CAWSNRGGQGYEQFF; CDR3nt: TGTGCCTGGAGTAATCGGGGGGGCCAGGGGTATGAGCAGTTCTTC
d_gene: .; j_gene: TRBJ1-2; v_gene: TRBV2; abundance: .; CDR3aa: CASSEEWAYGYTF; CDR3nt: TGTGCCAGCAGTGAAGAGTGGGCCTATGGCTACACCTTC
d_gene: TRBD2; j_gene: TRBJ2-1; v_gene: TRBV3-1/TRBV3-2; abundance: .; CDR3aa: CASTTRLAGGDEQFF; CDR3nt: TGTGCCAGCACCACACGGCTAGCGGGGGGCGATGAGCAGTTCTTC
d_gene: .; j_gene: TRBJ1-2; v_gene: TRBV6-6; abundance: .; CDR3aa: CASRAADSYGYTF; CDR3nt: TGTGCCAGCAGGGCGGCTGACAGCTATGGCTACACCTTC
d_gene: .; j_gene: TRBJ1-1; v_gene: TRBV6-5; abundance: .; CDR3aa: CASSYSMLADTEAFF; CDR3nt: TGTGCCAGCAGTTACTCGATGCTGGCCGATACTGAAGCTTTCTTT
d_gene: TRBD1; j_gene: TRBJ1-2; v_gene: TRBV4-1; abundance: .; CDR3aa: CASSQERGLSYGYTF; CDR3nt: TGCGCCAGCAGCCAAGAAAGGGGGCTGAGCTATGGCTACACCTTC
d_gene: TRBD2; j_gene: TRBJ2-3; v_gene: TRBV9; abundance: .; CDR3aa: CASSVRLAETDTQYF; CDR3nt: TGTGCCAGCAGCGTTCGGCTAGCGGAAACAGATACGCAGTATTTT
d_gene: TRBD1; j_gene: TRBJ1-2; v_gene: TRBV24-1; abundance: .; CDR3aa: CATSDQDRDFNYGYTF; CDR3nt: TGTGCCACCAGTGATCAGGACAGGGACTTTAACTATGGCTACACCTTC
d_gene: TRBD1; j_gene: TRBJ2-5; v_gene: TRBV2; abundance: .; CDR3aa: CASSADRGSLGETQYF; CDR3nt: TGTGCCAGCAGTGCTGACAGGGGTAGTCTTGGAGAGACCCAGTACTTC
d_gene: TRBD1; j_gene: TRBJ1-1; v_gene: TRBV2; abundance: .; CDR3aa: CASLYTGVGNTEAFF; CDR3nt: TGTGCCAGCCTCTATACAGGGGTGGGGAACACTGAAGCTTTCTTT
d_gene: .; j_gene: TRBJ1-4; v_gene: TRBV7-6; abundance: .; CDR3aa: CASSLEARAFEKLFF; CDR3nt: TGTGCCAGCAGCTTAGAGGCCAGGGCGTTTGAAAAACTGTTTTTT
d_gene: TRBD1; j_gene: TRBJ1-2; v_gene: TRBV28; abundance: .; CDR3aa: CASSPRDRPAYGYTF; CDR3nt: TGTGCCAGCAGTCCACGGGACAGGCCTGCTTATGGCTACACCTTC
d_gene: TRBD1; j_gene: TRBJ2-6; v_gene: TRBV24-1; abundance: .; CDR3aa: CATSDSRTGSLSGANVLTF; CDR3nt: TGTGCCACCAGTGATTCCCGGACAGGATCCCTCTCTGGGGCCAACGTCCTGACTTTC
d_gene: .; j_gene: TRBJ1-1; v_gene: TRBV10-1; abundance: .; CDR3aa: CASSESSGNTEAFF; CDR3nt: TGCGCCAGCAGTGAGTCGAGCGGGAACACTGAAGCTTTCTTT
d_gene: .; j_gene: TRBJ1-6; v_gene: TRBV28; abundance: once; CDR3aa: CASSDDRLYNSPLHF; CDR3nt: TGTGCCAGCAGCGATGACAGGCTATATAATTCACCCCTCCACTTT
d_gene: .; j_gene: TRBJ1-2; v_gene: TRBV5-1; abundance: .; CDR3aa: CASSLTGSNYGYTF; CDR3nt: TGCGCCAGCAGCTTGACGGGATCTAACTATGGCTACACCTTC
d_gene: TRBD2; j_gene: TRBJ2-7; v_gene: TRBV5-1; abundance: .; CDR3aa: CASSNGGLAGGPSYEQYF; CDR3nt: TGCGCCAGCAGCAATGGGGGTCTAGCGGGGGGCCCCTCCTACGAGCAGTACTTC
d_gene: TRBD2; j_gene: TRBJ2-2; v_gene: TRBV30; abundance: .; CDR3aa: CAWTRGGSLSGELFF; CDR3nt: TGTGCCTGGACACGGGGGGGCTCGTTATCCGGGGAGCTGTTTTTT
d_gene: .; j_gene: TRBJ2-1; v_gene: TRBV19; abundance: .; CDR3aa: CASSISPRVDGQFF; CDR3nt: TGTGCCAGTAGTATCAGTCCCAGGGTCGATGGGCAGTTCTTC
d_gene: .; j_gene: TRBJ1-6; v_gene: TRBV12-2; abundance: .; CDR3aa: CASPDSPLHF; CDR3nt: TGTGCAAGTCCCGATTCACCCCTCCACTTT
d_gene: TRBD1; j_gene: TRBJ2-1; v_gene: TRBV19; abundance: .; CDR3aa: CASSPMQGVSYNEQFF; CDR3nt: TGTGCCAGTAGTCCGATGCAGGGGGTTTCCTACAATGAGCAGTTCTTC
d_gene: TRBD2; j_gene: TRBJ2-1; v_gene: TRBV6-1; abundance: .; CDR3aa: CASSENRASGGTSYNEQFF; CDR3nt: TGTGCCAGCAGTGAAAATCGGGCTAGCGGGGGGACGTCCTACAATGAGCAGTTCTTC
d_gene: .; j_gene: TRBJ1-2; v_gene: TRBV6-5; abundance: .; CDR3aa: CASRNPGQGSGGYTF; CDR3nt: TGTGCCAGCAGGAACCCTGGGCAGGGGTCGGGCGGCTACACCTTC
d_gene: TRBD2; j_gene: TRBJ2-3; v_gene: TRBV10-3; abundance: .; CDR3aa: CAIRGTSGGTDTQYF; CDR3nt: TGTGCCATCAGGGGTACTAGCGGGGGAACAGATACGCAGTATTTT
d_gene: .; j_gene: TRBJ2-1; v_gene: TRBV20-1; abundance: .; CDR3aa: CSASYQQEQFF; CDR3nt: TGCAGTGCTAGTTACCAACAGGAGCAGTTCTTC
d_gene: TRBD1; j_gene: TRBJ1-5; v_gene: TRBV6-5; abundance: .; CDR3aa: CASRTRDSNNQPQHF; CDR3nt: TGTGCCAGCAGGACCCGGGACAGCAATAATCAGCCCCAGCATTTT
d_gene: TRBD1; j_gene: TRBJ1-2; v_gene: TRBV15; abundance: few; CDR3aa: CATSRDTGEANYGYTF; CDR3nt: TGTGCCACCAGCAGAGATACAGGGGAGGCTAACTATGGCTACACCTTC
d_gene: TRBD1; j_gene: TRBJ2-1; v_gene: TRBV11-2; abundance: .; CDR3aa: CASSLRTGTGNEQFF; CDR3nt: TGTGCCAGCAGCCTCCGGACAGGCACAGGGAATGAGCAGTTCTTC
d_gene: .; j_gene: TRBJ1-6; v_gene: TRBV6-4; abundance: .; CDR3aa: CASRAESSYNSPLHF; CDR3nt: TGTGCCAGCAGGGCAGAAAGCTCCTATAATTCACCCCTCCACTTT
d_gene: TRBD1; j_gene: TRBJ2-2; v_gene: TRBV18; abundance: .; CDR3aa: CASNRQGANTGELFF; CDR3nt: TGTGCCAGCAACCGTCAGGGGGCGAACACCGGGGAGCTGTTTTTT